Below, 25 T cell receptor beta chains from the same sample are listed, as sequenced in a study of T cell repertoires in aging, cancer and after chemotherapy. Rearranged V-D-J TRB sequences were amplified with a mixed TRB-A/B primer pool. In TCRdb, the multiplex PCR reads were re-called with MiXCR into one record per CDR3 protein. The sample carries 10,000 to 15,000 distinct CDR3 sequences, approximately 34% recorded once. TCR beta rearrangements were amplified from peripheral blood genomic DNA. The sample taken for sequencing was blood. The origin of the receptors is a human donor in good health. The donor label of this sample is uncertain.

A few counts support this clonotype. The DNA for the CDR3 is TGTGCCAGTAGTCTGCACTTCGAAAAACTGTTTTTT. This translates into CASSLHFEKLFF. V is TRBV19 and J is TRBJ1-4; unclear D gene. V dropped 5 bases and J dropped 8 bases, with 9 bases sitting between them. This CDR3 spans 12 amino acids. Germline CDR1 reads LNHDA; CDR2 reads SQIVND (reference sequence). Full variable domain (rest looked up from reference TRBV19 and TRBJ1-4): DGGITQSPKYLFRKEGQNVTLSCEQNLNHDAMYWYRQDPGQGLRLIYYSQIVNDFQKGDIAEGYSVSREKKESFPLTVTSAQKNPTAFYLCASSLHFEKLFFGSGTQLSVL.

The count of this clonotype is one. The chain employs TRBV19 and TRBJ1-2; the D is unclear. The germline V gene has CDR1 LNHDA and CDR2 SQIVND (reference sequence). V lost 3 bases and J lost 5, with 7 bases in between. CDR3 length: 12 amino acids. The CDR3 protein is CASSMAVYGYTF. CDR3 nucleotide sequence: TGTGCCAGTAGTATGGCGGTTTATGGCTACACCTTC.

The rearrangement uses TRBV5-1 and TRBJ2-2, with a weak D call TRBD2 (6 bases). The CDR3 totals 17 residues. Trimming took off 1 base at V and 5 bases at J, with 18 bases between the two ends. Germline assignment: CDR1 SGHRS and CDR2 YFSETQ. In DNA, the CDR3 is TGCGCCAGCAGCTTGTATCCGGGGGAAATAGGGACCGGGGAGCTGTTTTTT. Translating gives CASSLYPGEIGTGELFF.

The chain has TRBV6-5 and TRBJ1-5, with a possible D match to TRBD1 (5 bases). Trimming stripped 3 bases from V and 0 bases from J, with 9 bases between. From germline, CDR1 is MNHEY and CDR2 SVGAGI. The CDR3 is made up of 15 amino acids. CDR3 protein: CASSYGGFSNQPQHF. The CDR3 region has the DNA TGTGCCAGCAGTTATGGGGGGTTTAGCAATCAGCCCCAGCATTTT.

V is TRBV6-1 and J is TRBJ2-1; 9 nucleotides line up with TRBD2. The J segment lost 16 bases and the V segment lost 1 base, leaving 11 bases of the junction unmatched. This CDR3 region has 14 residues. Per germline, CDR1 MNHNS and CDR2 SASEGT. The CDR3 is CASSEVAGGPHDFF. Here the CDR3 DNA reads TGTGCCAGCAGTGAAGTGGCGGGAGGGCCTCACGATTTCTTC.

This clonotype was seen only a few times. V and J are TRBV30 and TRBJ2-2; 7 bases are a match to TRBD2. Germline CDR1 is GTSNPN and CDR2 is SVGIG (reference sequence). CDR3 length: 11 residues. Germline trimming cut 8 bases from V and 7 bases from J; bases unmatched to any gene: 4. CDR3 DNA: TGTGCCGGAGCGGGGTTCGGGGAGCTGTTTTTT. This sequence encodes CAGAGFGELFF.

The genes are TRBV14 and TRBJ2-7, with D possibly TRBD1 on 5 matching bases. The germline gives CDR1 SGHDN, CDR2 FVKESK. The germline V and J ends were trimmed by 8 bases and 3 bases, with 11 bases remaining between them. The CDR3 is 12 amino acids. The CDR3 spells CASDRGLYEQYF. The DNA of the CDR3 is TGTGCCAGCGACAGAGGCCTCTACGAGCAGTACTTC.

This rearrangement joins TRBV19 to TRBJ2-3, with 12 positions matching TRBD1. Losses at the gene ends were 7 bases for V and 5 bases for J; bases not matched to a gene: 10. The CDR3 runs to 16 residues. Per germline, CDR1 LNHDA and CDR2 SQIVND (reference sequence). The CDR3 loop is CASISGGQGAGDTQYF. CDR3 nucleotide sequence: TGTGCCAGTATCTCCGGGGGACAGGGGGCTGGAGATACGCAGTATTTT. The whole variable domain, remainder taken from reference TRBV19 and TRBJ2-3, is DGGITQSPKYLFRKEGQNVTLSCEQNLNHDAMYWYRQDPGQGLRLIYYSQIVNDFQKGDIAEGYSVSREKKESFPLTVTSAQKNPTAFYLCASISGGQGAGDTQYFGPGTRLTVL.

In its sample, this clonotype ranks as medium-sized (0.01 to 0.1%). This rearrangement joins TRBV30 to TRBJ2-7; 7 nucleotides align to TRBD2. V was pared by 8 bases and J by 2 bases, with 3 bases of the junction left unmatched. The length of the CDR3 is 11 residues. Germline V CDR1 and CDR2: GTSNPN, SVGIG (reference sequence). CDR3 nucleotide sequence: TGTGCCGGGGGGGGGACCTACGAGCAGTACTTC. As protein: CAGGGTYEQYF.

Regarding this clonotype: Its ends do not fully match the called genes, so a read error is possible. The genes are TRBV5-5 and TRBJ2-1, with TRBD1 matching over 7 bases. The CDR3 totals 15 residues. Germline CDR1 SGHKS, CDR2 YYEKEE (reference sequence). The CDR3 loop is CASSLDRRSYNEQFF. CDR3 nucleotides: TGTGCCAGCAGTTTGGACAGGCGCTCCTACAATGAGCAGTTCTTC.

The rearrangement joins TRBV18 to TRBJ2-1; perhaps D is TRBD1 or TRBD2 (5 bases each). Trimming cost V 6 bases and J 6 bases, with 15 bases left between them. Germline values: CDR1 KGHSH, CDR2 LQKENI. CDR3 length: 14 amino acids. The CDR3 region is CASSQKGRSNEQFF. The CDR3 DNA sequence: TGTGCCAGCTCCCAAAAGGGACGGAGCAATGAGCAGTTCTTC.

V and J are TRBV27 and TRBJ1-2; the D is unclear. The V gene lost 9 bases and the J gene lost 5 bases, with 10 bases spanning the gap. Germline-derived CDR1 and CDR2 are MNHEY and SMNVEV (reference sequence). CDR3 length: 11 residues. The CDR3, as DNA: TGTGCCAGAGGCTATCAATATGGCTACACCTTC. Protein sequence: CARGYQYGYTF.

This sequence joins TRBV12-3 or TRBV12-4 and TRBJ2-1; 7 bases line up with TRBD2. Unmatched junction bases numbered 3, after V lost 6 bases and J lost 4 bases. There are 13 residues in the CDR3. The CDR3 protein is CASRPGGYNEQFF. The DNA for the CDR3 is TGTGCCAGCAGGCCGGGGGGTTACAATGAGCAGTTCTTC.

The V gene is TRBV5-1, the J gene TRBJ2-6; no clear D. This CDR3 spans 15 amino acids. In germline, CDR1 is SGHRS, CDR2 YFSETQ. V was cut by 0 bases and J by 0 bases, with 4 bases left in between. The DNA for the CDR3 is TGCGCCAGCAGCTTGGCCGACTCTGGGGCCAACGTCCTGACTTTC. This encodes CASSLADSGANVLTF.

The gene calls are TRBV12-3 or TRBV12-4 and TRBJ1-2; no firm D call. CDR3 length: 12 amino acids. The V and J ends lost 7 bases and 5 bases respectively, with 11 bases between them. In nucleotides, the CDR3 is TGTGCCAGCACTATGGACGGATATGGCTACACCTTC. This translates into CASTMDGYGYTF.

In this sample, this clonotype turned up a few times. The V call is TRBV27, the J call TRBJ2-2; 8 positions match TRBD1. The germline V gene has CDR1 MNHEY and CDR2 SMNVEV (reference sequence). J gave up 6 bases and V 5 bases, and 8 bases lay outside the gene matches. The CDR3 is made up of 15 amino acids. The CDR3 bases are TGTGCCAGCAGTGCCCGGACAGGGAGCCCCGGGGAGCTGTTTTTT. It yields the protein CASSARTGSPGELFF.

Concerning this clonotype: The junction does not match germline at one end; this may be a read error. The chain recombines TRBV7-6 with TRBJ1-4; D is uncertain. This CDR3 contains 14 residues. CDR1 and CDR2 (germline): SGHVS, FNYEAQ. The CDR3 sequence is CARSFTDMGEKLFF. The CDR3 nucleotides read TGTGCCAGAAGCTTCACGGATATGGGGGAAAAACTGTTTTTT.

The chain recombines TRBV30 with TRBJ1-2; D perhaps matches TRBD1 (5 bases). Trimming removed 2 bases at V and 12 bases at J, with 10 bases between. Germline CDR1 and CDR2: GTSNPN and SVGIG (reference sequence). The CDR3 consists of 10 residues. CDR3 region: CAWSPRAHTF. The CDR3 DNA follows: TGTGCCTGGAGTCCCAGGGCGCACACCTTC. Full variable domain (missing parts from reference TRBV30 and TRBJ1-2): SQTIHQWPATLVQPVGSPLSLECTVEGTSNPNLYWYRQAAGRGLQLLFYSVGIGQISSEVPQNLSASRPQDRQFILSSKKLLLSDSGFYLCAWSPRAHTFGSGTRLTVV.

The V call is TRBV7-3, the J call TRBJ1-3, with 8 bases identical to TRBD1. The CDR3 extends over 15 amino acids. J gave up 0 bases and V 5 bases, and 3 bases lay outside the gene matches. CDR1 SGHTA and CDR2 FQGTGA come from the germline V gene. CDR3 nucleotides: TGTGCCAGCAGCCCCGGGACAGGCTCTGGAAACACCATATATTTT. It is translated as CASSPGTGSGNTIYF.

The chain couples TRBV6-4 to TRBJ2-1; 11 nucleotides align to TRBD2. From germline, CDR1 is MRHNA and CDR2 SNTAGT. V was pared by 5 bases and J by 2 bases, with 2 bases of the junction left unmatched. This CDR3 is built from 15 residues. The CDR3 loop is CASSSLAGAYNEQFF. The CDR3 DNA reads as TGTGCCAGCAGTTCACTAGCGGGGGCCTACAATGAGCAGTTCTTC.

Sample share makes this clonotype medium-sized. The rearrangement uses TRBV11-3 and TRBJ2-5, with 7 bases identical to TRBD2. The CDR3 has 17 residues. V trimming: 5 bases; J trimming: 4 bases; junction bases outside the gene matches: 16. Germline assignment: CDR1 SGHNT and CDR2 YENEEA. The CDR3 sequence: CASSRRAGLRFGETQYF. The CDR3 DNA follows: TGTGCCAGCAGCCGGCGGGCGGGACTAAGGTTTGGAGAGACCCAGTACTTC.

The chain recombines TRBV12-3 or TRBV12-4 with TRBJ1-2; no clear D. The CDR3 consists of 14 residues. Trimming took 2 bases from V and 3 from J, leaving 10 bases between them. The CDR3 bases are TGTGCCAGCAGTTTATCCCCCAATGACTATGGCTACACCTTC. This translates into CASSLSPNDYGYTF.

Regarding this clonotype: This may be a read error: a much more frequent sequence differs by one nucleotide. The CDR3 loop is CSVKIRTGGRASYEQYF. The CDR3 bases are TGCAGCGTTAAAATCCGAACGGGTGGGAGGGCCTCCTACGAGCAGTACTTC. The chain carries TRBV29-1 and TRBJ2-7; TRBD2 matches 7 bases. Germline CDR1 reads SQVTM; CDR2 reads ANQGSEA. Unmatched junction bases numbered 16, after V lost 5 bases and J lost 0 bases. The CDR3 totals 17 residues.

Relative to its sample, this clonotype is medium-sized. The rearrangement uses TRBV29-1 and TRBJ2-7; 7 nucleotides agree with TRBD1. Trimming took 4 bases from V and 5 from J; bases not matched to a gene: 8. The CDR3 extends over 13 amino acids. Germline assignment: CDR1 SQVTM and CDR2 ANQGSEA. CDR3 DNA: TGCAGCGTTGCTAGACAGGGTATAGACGAGCAGTACTTC. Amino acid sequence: CSVARQGIDEQYF.

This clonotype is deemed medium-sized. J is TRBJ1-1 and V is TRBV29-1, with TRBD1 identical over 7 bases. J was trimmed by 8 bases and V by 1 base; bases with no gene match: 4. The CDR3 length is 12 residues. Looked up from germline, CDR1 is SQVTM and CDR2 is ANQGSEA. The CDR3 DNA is TGCAGCGTTGAAGGGACAGGTCTAGAAGCTTTCTTT. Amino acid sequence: CSVEGTGLEAFF.